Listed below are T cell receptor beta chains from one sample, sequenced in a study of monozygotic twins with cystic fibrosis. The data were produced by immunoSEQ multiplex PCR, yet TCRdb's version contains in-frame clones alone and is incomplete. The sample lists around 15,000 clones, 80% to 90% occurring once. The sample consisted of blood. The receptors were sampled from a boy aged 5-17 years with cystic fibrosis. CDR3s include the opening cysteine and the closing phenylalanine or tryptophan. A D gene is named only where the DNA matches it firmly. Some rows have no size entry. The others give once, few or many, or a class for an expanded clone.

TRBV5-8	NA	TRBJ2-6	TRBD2	TGTGCCAGCAGCTTTGACCGGGAGGCGGGCGGGGCCAACGTCCTGACTTTC	CASSFDREAGGANVLTF
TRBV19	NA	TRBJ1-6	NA	TGTGCCAGTAGTCCTTTGCGTGGCTTATACTCAAATTCACCCCTCCACTTT	CASSPLRGLYSNSPLHF
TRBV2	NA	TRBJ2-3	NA	TGTGCCAGCCGCTACCATGACCGGGGGAGCACAGATACGCAGTATTTT	CASRYHDRGSTDTQYF
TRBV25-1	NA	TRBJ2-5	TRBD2	TGTGCCAGCACCACTCCCGGCCAAAGCGGGGGGAAGGAGACCCAGTACTTC	CASTTPGQSGGKETQYF
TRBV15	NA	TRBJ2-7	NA	TGTGCCACCAGCAGATATGGGGGCCCCTACGAGCAGTACTTC	CATSRYGGPYEQYF
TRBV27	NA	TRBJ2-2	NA	TGTGCCAGCAGGACATCCCCCGGGACCAGAACCGGGGAGCTGTTTTTT	CASRTSPGTRTGELFF
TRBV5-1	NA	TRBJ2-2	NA	TGCGCCAGCAGCTTGCTCGGGACGGGGAACACCGGGGAGCTGTTTTTT	CASSLLGTGNTGELFF
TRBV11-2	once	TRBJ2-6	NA	TGTGCCAGCAGCCAGACACCATTATACAGGGTTGGGGCCAACGTCCTGACTTTC	CASSQTPLYRVGANVLTF
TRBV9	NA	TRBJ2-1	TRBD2	TGTGCCAGCAGCCCCGCGGGAGACCACTACAATGAGCAGTTCTTC	CASSPAGDHYNEQFF
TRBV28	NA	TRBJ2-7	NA	TGTGCCAGCAGTACCTACCAAGCCGGGCACGAGCAGTACTTC	CASSTYQAGHEQYF
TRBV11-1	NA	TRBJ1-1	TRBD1	TGTGCCAGCAGCTGGGACAGTTCGAGCACTGAAGCTTTCTTT	CASSWDSSSTEAFF
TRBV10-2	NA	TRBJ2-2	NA	TGCGCCAGCGGAAGGGGCCTGAGGGAGCTGTTTTTT	CASGRGLRELFF
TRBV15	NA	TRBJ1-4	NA	TGTGCCACCAGCAGAGAGGGCAGGTTTAATGAAAAACTGTTTTTT	CATSREGRFNEKLFF
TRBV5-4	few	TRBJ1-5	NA	TGTGCCAGCAGCTTGGATAATCAGCCCCAGCATTTT	CASSLDNQPQHF
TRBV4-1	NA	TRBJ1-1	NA	TGCGCCAGCAGCCCCTTAAACGCCGCGGTGGGGACTGAAGCTTTCTTT	CASSPLNAAVGTEAFF
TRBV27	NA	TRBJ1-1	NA	TGTGCCAGCAGTTTGGCCCCCTCCAGTGGTGAAGCTTTCTTT	CASSLAPSSGEAFF
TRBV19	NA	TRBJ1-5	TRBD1	TGTGCCAGTAGGACAGGGGTAAGCAATCAGCCCCAGCATTTT	CASRTGVSNQPQHF
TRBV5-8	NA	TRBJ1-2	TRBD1	TGTGCCAGCGCGAAGGGGGCTCCTAACTATGGCTACACCTTC	CASAKGAPNYGYTF
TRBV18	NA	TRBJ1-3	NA	TGTGCCAGCTCACCAACAGGTTTATCTGGAAACACCATATATTTT	CASSPTGLSGNTIYF
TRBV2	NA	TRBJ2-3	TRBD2	TGTGCCAGCAGTGAAGCGACTAGCGGGGGTAGCACAGATACGCAGTATTTT	CASSEATSGGSTDTQYF
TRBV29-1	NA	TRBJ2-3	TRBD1	TGCAGCGTTAGGGGACAGCGGCGGGATACGCAGTATTTT	CSVRGQRRDTQYF
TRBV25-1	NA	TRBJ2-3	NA	TGTGCCAGCAGTGAGTATCCTAGCGGCACAGATACGCAGTATTTT	CASSEYPSGTDTQYF
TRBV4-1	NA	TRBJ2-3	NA	TGCGCCAGCAGCCAAGAAGTCTCAGGCACAGATACGCAGTATTTT	CASSQEVSGTDTQYF
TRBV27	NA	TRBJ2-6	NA	TGTGCCAGCAGTTTGATCTCTGGGGCCAACGTCCTGACTTTC	CASSLISGANVLTF
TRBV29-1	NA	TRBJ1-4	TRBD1	TGCAGCGTTGGGCAGGGGGCTAATGAAAAACTGTTTTTT	CSVGQGANEKLFF
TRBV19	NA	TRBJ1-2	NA	TGTGCCATCAGACAGCACTATGGCTACACCTTC	CAIRQHYGYTF
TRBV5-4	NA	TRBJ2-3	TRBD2	TGTGCCAGCAGCTTGGGACTAGCACTTCGGGACACAGATACGCAGTATTTT	CASSLGLALRDTDTQYF
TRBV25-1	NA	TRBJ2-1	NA	TGTGCCAGCAGTAAGGGTTGGGATGTAAACAATGAGCAGTTCTTC	CASSKGWDVNNEQFF
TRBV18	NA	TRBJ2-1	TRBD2	TGTGCCAGCTCCCTCCGAGCGGGGGCAACCTACAATGAGCAGTTCTTC	CASSLRAGATYNEQFF
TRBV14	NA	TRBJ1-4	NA	TGTGCCAGCAGCCAAGATCAGGGTTTAGGTGAAAAACTGTTTTTT	CASSQDQGLGEKLFF
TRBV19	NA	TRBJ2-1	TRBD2	TGTGCCAGTAGGTCGACTAGCGGGGGCCGAAATGAGCAGTTCTTC	CASRSTSGGRNEQFF
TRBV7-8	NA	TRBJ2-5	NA	TGTGCCAGCAGCTCCCCAAGGGAAGTGAGAGGGGCCCAAGAGACCCAGTACTTC	CASSSPREVRGAQETQYF
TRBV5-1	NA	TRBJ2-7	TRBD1	TGCGCCAGCAGCTTCGACAGGGGAACGGACGAGCAGTACTTC	CASSFDRGTDEQYF
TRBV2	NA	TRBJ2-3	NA	TGTGCCAGCAGTGAAGGGACAGCTAGCACAGATACGCAGTATTTT	CASSEGTASTDTQYF
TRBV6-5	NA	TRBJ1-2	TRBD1	TGTGCCAGCAGTTCCCCCGGGACAGGCAAAAATGGCTACACCTTC	CASSSPGTGKNGYTF
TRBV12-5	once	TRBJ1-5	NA	TGTGCTAGTGGTTTGGCCCAAAGGGTTAGCAATCAGCCCCAGCATTTT	CASGLAQRVSNQPQHF
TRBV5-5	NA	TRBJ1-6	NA	TGTGCCAGCAGCTTGCAGGGCCCAATGCCCCTCCACTTT	CASSLQGPMPLHF
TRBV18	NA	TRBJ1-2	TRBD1	TGTGCCAGCTCCCTTAGGGACAGTTCGTACTATGGCTACACCTTC	CASSLRDSSYYGYTF
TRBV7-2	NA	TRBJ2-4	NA	TGTGCCAGCAGCTTCGGGGGTGACATTCAGTACTTC	CASSFGGDIQYF
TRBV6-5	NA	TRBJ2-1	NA	TGTGCCAGCAGTTACTGGCTAGCGTCTTCCTACAATGAGCAGTTCTTC	CASSYWLASSYNEQFF
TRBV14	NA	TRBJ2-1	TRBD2	TGTGCCAGCAGCTCTTGGACTAGCGGGGGAAGTGAGCAGTTCTTC	CASSSWTSGGSEQFF
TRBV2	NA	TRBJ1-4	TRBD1	TGTGCCAGCGGTGACAGGGCGAAAGAAAAACTGTTTTTT	CASGDRAKEKLFF
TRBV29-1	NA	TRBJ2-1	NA	TGCAGCGTCCAGACTGCAAGCTCCTACAATGAGCAGTTCTTC	CSVQTASSYNEQFF
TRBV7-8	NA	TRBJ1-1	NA	TGTGCCAGCAGCTTGGTCGGGGGAATGAACACTGAAGCTTTCTTT	CASSLVGGMNTEAFF
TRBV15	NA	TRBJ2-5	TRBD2	TGTGCCACCAGCAGACAAGCGGGGTCCTTGCAAGAGACCCAGTACTTC	CATSRQAGSLQETQYF
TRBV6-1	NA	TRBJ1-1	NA	TGTGCCAGCAGGCGAGGGGCAGGGGAGGACACTGAAGCTTTCTTT	CASRRGAGEDTEAFF
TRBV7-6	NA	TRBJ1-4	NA	TGTGCCAGCAGCTTAGGGGATCTGGGGGCGGGTGAAAAACTGTTTTTT	CASSLGDLGAGEKLFF
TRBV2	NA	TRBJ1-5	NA	TGTGCCAGCAGTGAATACCGCAATCAGCCCCAGCATTTT	CASSEYRNQPQHF
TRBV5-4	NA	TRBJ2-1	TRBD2	TGTGCCAGCAGCGATGAGCGGGGGGGCTACAATGAGCAGTTCTTC	CASSDERGGYNEQFF
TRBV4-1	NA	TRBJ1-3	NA	TGCGCCAGCAGCCAGTTTGAGGCTTCTGGAAACACCATATATTTT	CASSQFEASGNTIYF
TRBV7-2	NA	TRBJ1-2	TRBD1	TGTGCCAGCAGCTTAGCGTTGTTGCAGGGGGCCGACTATGGCTACACCTTC	CASSLALLQGADYGYTF
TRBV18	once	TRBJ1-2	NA	TGTGCCAGCTCACCAGAGGCCACCAACTATGGCTACACCTTC	CASSPEATNYGYTF
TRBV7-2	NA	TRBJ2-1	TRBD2	TGTGCCAGCAGCTACCAACCGGGACTAGTTCCCAATGAGCAGTTCTTC	CASSYQPGLVPNEQFF